This T cell receptor (beta chain) appears in the sequencing data of a study of T cell repertoires in cytomegalovirus infection. The overall study: Matching HLA type, along with CMV infection, was indicated by public TCR beta signatures.

Germline loops: CDR1 SGHDT, CDR2 YYEEEE. The CDR3 covers 14 residues. The V end lost 5 bases, the J end lost 1 base, and 12 bases lay between the germline ends. About this clonotype itself: The antigen is unknown.

TCRdb re-derived calls from the reads in MiXCR, one entry per CDR3 protein. The top ten clones hold roughly an eighth of a sample with 350,000 to 550,000 distinct CDR3 sequences, approximately 30% of them seen once. Broader study findings: Cumulative public TCR beta family frequency identified carriers of CMV plus the relevant HLA. Dominating the ex vivo response were HLA-C-restricted CMV-specific TCR beta clonotypes.

The genes are TRBV5-6 and TRBJ1-1; D is undetermined. Sequencing used PBMCs. The source is a human donor in good health (CMV status not recorded). Some clones in this sample may be carry-over from other donors' samples. CDR3 protein: CASSTQPSNTEAFF. The CDR3 nucleotides read TGTGCCAGCAGTACCCAGCCTTCGAACACTGAAGCTTTCTTT.